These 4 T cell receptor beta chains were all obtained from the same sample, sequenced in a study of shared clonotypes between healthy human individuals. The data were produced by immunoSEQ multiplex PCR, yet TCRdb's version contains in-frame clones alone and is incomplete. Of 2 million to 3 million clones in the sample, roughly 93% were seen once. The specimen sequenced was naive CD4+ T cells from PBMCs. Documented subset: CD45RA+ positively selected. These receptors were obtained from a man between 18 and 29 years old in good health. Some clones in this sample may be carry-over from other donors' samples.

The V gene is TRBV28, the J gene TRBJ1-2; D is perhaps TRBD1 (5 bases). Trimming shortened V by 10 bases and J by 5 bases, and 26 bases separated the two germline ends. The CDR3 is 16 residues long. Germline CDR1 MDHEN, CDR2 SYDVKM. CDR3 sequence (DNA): TGTGCCACCCTACCTGGAGGGGATACCCCACGATATGGCTACACCTTC. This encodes CATLPGGDTPRYGYTF.

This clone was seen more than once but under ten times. CDR3 amino acids: CATRQVVEKLFF. CDR3 DNA sequence: TGTGCCACCAGACAGGTTGTTGAAAAACTGTTTTTT. The chain recombines TRBV2 with TRBJ1-4, with a tentative D call TRBD1 (6 bases). This CDR3 spans 12 amino acids. Germline CDR1 is SNHLY and CDR2 is FYNNEI. Trimming pared 10 bases from V and 7 bases from J, leaving 13 bases between.

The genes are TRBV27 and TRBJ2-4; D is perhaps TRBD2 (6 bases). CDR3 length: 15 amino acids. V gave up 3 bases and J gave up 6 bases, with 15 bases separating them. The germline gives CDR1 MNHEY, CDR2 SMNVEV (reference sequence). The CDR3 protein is CASSLLATTRNIQYF. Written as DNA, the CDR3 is TGTGCCAGCAGTTTGCTAGCGACCACACGAAACATTCAGTACTTC.

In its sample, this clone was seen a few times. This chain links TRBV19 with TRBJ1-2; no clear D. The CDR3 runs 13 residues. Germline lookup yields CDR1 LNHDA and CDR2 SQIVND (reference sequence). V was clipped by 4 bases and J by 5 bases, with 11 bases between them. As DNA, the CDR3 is TGTGCCAGTAGTAGCGGGGAAGGGTATGGCTACACCTTC. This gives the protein CASSSGEGYGYTF.